This TCR beta chain was identified in a study of regulatory T cells in long-lasting Graves disease. Study-level points and caveats: Persistent Graves' cases showed lower TCR diversity than newly diagnosed cases.

This clonotype was seen at least ten times. Its antigen is as yet unknown. V was trimmed by 1 base and J by 4 bases, leaving 11 bases between them. The germline gives CDR1 MNHEY, CDR2 SVGAGI. The CDR3 is made up of 14 amino acids. With iRepertoire HTBI primers and Arm-PCR of CDR3 regions, TCR beta libraries were built. TCRdb processed the multiplex PCR reads anew with MiXCR; each CDR3 protein has one entry. The data hold 350,000 to 500,000 distinct CDR3 sequences, with around a fifth observed a single time. Time point meaning: persistent/refractory GD, antithyroid drugs over 5 years with positive TRAb. PBMC-derived RNA was used for the TCR library.

The sequence came from a female donor with Graves disease. Sequencing was performed on peripheral blood mononuclear cells (PBMCs), taken when the disease was refractory, from a patient treated with antithyroid drugs. The chain recombines TRBV6-5 with TRBJ2-7; no clear D gene. CDR3 amino acids: CASSYYSLGYEQYF. CDR3 nucleotide sequence: TGTGCCAGCAGTTACTACAGCCTTGGGTACGAGCAGTACTTC.